This entry concerns a single T cell receptor (beta chain). As yet, its antigen is unknown. The sample originates from a study of cytomegalovirus exposure and HLA in healthy donors. Regarding the study as a whole: In a later analysis, HLA-C alleles had the fewest associated TCRs, DRB1 alleles the most. In a later analysis, donors in an Asian-associated ancestry cluster reportedly had fewer N-insertions in productive TCRs than the cohort mean.

Trimming left V 1 base short and J 5 bases short, with 8 bases between. Germline values: CDR1 SNHLY, CDR2 FYNNEI. The CDR3 loop spans 13 amino acids. Vbeta (60) and Jbeta (13) primers were used in the PCR. Profiling relied on immunoSEQ multiplex PCR, and the TCRdb table lists in-frame clones only, not all of them. This sample carries some 120,000 clones, 65% to 75% of them seen once, and the ten largest clones take almost 6%. This chain links TRBV2 with TRBJ1-1; D possibly corresponds to TRBD1 (6 bases). This receptor was identified in a woman between 50 and 59 years old in good health and CMV-seropositive. The sample consisted of PBMCs. This CDR3 reads CASSEVRGTEAFF. The CDR3, as DNA: TGTGCCAGCAGTGAAGTCAGGGGTACTGAAGCTTTCTTT.